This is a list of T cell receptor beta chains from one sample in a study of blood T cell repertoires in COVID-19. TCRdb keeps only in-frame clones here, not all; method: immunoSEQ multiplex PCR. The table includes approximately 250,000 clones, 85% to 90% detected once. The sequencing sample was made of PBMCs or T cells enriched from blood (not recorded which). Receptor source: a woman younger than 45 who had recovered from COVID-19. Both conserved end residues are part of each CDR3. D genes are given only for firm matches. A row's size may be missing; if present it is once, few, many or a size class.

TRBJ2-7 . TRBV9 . TGTGCCAGCAGCCCGAGGGACTGGCCCTCCTACGAGCAGTACTTC CASSPRDWPSYEQYF
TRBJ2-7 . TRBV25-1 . TGTGCCAGCAGTGCCAGAGAGTCCGGGACATACACCTACGAGCAGTACTTC CASSARESGTYTYEQYF
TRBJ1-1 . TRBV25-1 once TGTGCCAGCAGTGAATTTACCGCGCCTGGGCGAAGTGAAGCTTTCTTT CASSEFTAPGRSEAFF
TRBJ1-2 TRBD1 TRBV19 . TGTGCCAGTAGCAACCGGGACAGGGTAGGTGGCTACACCTTC CASSNRDRVGGYTF
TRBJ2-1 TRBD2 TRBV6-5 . TGTGCCAGCAGTTATCTGGGACTAGCGGACAATGAGCAGTTCTTC CASSYLGLADNEQFF
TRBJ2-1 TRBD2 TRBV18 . TGTGCCAGCTCAGAACTAGCGGGACCCTACAATGAGCAGTTCTTC CASSELAGPYNEQFF
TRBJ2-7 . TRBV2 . TGTGCCAGCAATTCAGGCGGGGTAACCTACGAGCAGTACTTC CASNSGGVTYEQYF
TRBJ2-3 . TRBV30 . TGTGCCTGGAGCCTTAGGAGGCCTGATACGCAGTATTTT CAWSLRRPDTQYF
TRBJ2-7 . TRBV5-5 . TGTGCCAGCAGCTTGTGGGACAACTCCTACGAGCAGTACTTC CASSLWDNSYEQYF
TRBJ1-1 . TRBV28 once TGTGCCAGCAGCTTGGGACTCTTGGAAGCTTTCTTT CASSLGLLEAFF
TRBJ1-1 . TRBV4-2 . TGTGCCAGCAGCCAAGGTCCCCAAGGGGCTAGAACTGAAGCTTTCTTT CASSQGPQGARTEAFF
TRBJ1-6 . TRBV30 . TGTGCCTGGAGTAACCATGCGACAGGACGGAATTCACCCCTCCACTTT CAWSNHATGRNSPLHF